This T cell receptor beta chain was sequenced for a study of control samples from healthy donors and cancer patients. TCRdb keeps only in-frame clones here, not all; method: immunoSEQ multiplex PCR. The table lists about 120,000 clones, 88% of them singletons. This CDR3 is 13 amino acids long. Germline values: CDR1 LNHDA, CDR2 SQIVND (reference sequence). Losses at the gene ends were 9 bases for V and 5 bases for J; bases not matched to a gene: 5. Input material: blood. This receptor was identified in a woman in her 70s in good health. The chain joins TRBV19 to TRBJ1-5; 9 positions agree with TRBD1. The chain's CDR3 is CASQGTGYQPQHF. CDR3 nucleotide sequence: TGTGCCAGCCAAGGGACAGGGTATCAGCCCCAGCATTTT.